This TCR beta chain came from a study of blood T cell repertoires in COVID-19 (dated by TCRdb to about 2020). In the study overall: The collaborator samples originated in the United States, Italy and Spain and spanned the acute and convalescent phases of COVID-19. The prospective study material was composed of cDNA or gDNA derived from T cells, B-cell-depleted T cells, or PBMCs. The dataset comprised deeply sampled blood TCRbeta repertoires from subjects exposed to, actively infected with, or recovered from COVID-19. The repertoires were released in a freely available public database intended as a resource for research on the immune response to SARS-CoV-2. Samples were obtained from the ongoing ImmuneRACE study (first 160 participants) and from over 1,000 subjects provided by 6 global collaborators. Nearly every sample came with metadata listing a de-identified subject ID, COVID-19 status, age in years and sex. Where available, HLA class I and class II types were obtained from metadata supplied by the sample provider rather than from assay-based typing.

General study outcomes and caveats: Clinical and demographic metadata were provided uncurated, with the amount varying by source and participant.

The immunoSEQ Assay, a bias-controlled multiplex PCR, was used to amplify TCRbeta CDR3 regions from genomic DNA. The source study handled its data this way. The number of nucleated cells in each sample was estimated from the amplification of reference gene primers within the assay. Sequence reads were collapsed and filtered to measure the absolute abundance of every unique TCRbeta CDR3 rearrangement. For each sample, productive Simpson clonality was calculated by taking the square root of Simpson's diversity index across productive rearrangements. Entries here come from immuneACCESS through TCRdb and include only in-frame sequences with V and J called. Some clones fail to appear in such tables; in the studies checked, an unresolved V gene covers under half of the shortfall, and the cause of the remainder is unknown. That table furnishes V, J and clone size, whereas the DNA furnished D and trimming. Here the sample has some 270,000 clones; around 89% occur a single time. Jointly, the top ten make up about 4% of the sample.

The germline V end is reduced by 5 bases and the J end by 0 bases; junction bases left unmatched: 16. The germline V gene (reference sequence) provides CDR1 MNHNY and CDR2 SVGAGI. The CDR3, cysteine through phenylalanine, is 19 amino acids long. The sequence is cut down to CDR3 DNA, 57 bases in frame from base 1. In the prospective study, participants were about 18 to 90 years old, resided in 24 geographic areas of the United States, and were enrolled through a virtual design. In the prospective study, cohorts were assigned on the basis of participant-reported clinical history obtained from a screening survey and a study questionnaire. Mobile phlebotomists in the prospective study collected whole blood, serum and a nasopharyngeal or oropharyngeal swab from every participant. Prospective study participants could optionally give additional blood draws and questionnaires over a roughly 2-month period. Before DNA extraction, blood samples from the prospective study were shipped at room temperature or frozen.

This clone came up once. Its antigen specificity is not known. Per-base qualities were not stored, and no clone one base away is much larger. This TCR came from a woman aged 30 to 39 with acute COVID-19. This sequence uses TRBV6-6 and TRBJ1-3; TRBD1 agrees with 7 junctional bases. Sequencing was done on a sample of PBMCs or T cells enriched from blood (not recorded which). The bases read TGTGCCAGCAGTCTGGGAGTACAGGGGCGCCATAGCTCTGGAAACACCATATATTTT. Translated, this is CASSLGVQGRHSSGNTIYF.